A single sample gave rise to the 27 T cell receptor beta chains below, sequenced in a study of breast tumors, draining lymph nodes, adjacent tissues (dated by TCRdb to between 2015 and 2016). The library came from multiplex PCR. These reads were obtained on an Illumina HiSeq 2000. Starting from the raw public reads, TCRdb applied fastp trimming at Q25, assembled clones with MiXCR and retained in-frame beta chains. Duplicate CDR3 protein sequences are folded into a single record with the most common DNA and genes. Within this sample are 50,000 to 75,000 distinct CDR3 sequences, with approximately 57% of them counted one time only. The ten top clones hold roughly a fifth of the sample. Sequences were obtained from breast tumor tissue. These receptors came from a female donor with breast cancer. Some clones in this sample may be carry-over from other donors' samples.

This clonotype was detected ten times or more. The chain is built from TRBV6-2 or TRBV6-3 and TRBJ2-7, with a weak D call TRBD2 (5 bases). Germline V gives CDR1 MNHEY, CDR2 SVGEGT. This CDR3 has 13 amino acids. Trimming left V 8 bases short and J 7 bases short, with 18 bases between. The CDR3, as DNA: TGTGCCAGCGCCCGGGGAACCTCGGGAGAGCAGTACTTC. This sequence encodes CASARGTSGEQYF.

Concerning this clonotype itself: A single base separates this from a much larger clone, so it may be a read error. The chain carries TRBV27 and TRBJ2-6, with a tentative D call TRBD1 (5 bases). CDR3 length equals 15 residues. Germline V lookup: CDR1 MNHEY, CDR2 SMNVEV (reference sequence). CDR3 DNA: TGTGCCAGCAACAAAAGGTCCTCTGGGGCCAGCGTCCTGACTTTC. Protein sequence: CASNKRSSGASVLTF.

This chain joins TRBV25-1 and TRBJ2-1; tentative D call: TRBD1 (6 bases). Germline CDR1 reads MGHDK; CDR2 reads SYGVNS. The V gene lost 4 bases and the J gene lost 7 bases, with 20 bases spanning the gap. The CDR3 is 16 residues long. Here the CDR3 reads CASSARETGLVNEQFF. CDR3 bases: TGTGCCAGCAGTGCTAGAGAAACAGGGCTGGTTAATGAGCAGTTCTTC.

The gene calls are TRBV20-1 and TRBJ2-1; maybe TRBD2 (6 bases). Per the germline V gene, CDR1 is DFQATT and CDR2 is SNEGSKA (reference sequence). This CDR3 is 14 amino acids long. V dropped 4 bases and J dropped 8 bases, with 18 bases sitting between them. CDR3: CSAIGSLGEDEQFF. The CDR3 DNA reads as TGCAGTGCTATAGGCTCCTTAGGGGAGGATGAGCAGTTCTTC.

The chain recombines TRBV11-2 with TRBJ1-4; no clear D gene. Germline values: CDR1 SGHAT, CDR2 FQNNGV. The CDR3 is 14 residues long. With 2 bases removed from V and 4 bases from J, the gap between germline ends came to 8 bases. In nucleotides, the CDR3 is TGTGCCAGCAGCTTAAACCAAGTTAATGAAAAACTGTTTTTT. Residues: CASSLNQVNEKLFF.

This chain connects TRBV4-1 to TRBJ1-5, with D unclear. The V gene's germline CDR1 is MGHRA and CDR2 YSYEKL. The length of the CDR3 is 16 residues. Trimming took off 0 bases at V and 0 bases at J, with 9 bases between the two ends. The CDR3 loop is CASSQEPVNSNQPQHF. The DNA for the CDR3 is TGCGCCAGCAGCCAAGAACCGGTTAATAGCAATCAGCCCCAGCATTTT.

A note on this clonotype: A much larger clone is a single base away; this may be a read error. The chain recombines TRBV11-3 with TRBJ2-5; D call uncertain. This CDR3 has 16 amino acids. Trimming cost V 2 bases and J 2 bases, with 15 bases left between them. The germline V gene encodes CDR1 SGHNT and CDR2 YENEEA. For the CDR3, the DNA is TGTGCCAGCAGCTTACCGAGAGCACCGGGTCAAGAGACCCAGTACTTC. Protein product: CASSLPRAPGQETQYF.

This clonotype was recorded at least ten times. The gene calls are TRBV28 and TRBJ2-1; D possibly corresponds to TRBD1 (6 bases). V lost 7 bases and J lost 1, with 17 bases in between. CDR3 length equals 16 residues. The germline CDR1 and CDR2 sequences are MDHEN and SYDVKM. In DNA, the CDR3 is TGTGCCAGCAACCTACGAACAGGGAATTCCTACAATGAGCAGTTCTTC. Translated, it gives CASNLRTGNSYNEQFF.

V usage is TRBV12-3 or TRBV12-4 and J usage is TRBJ1-6; TRBD1 matches 7 bases. V lost 5 bases and J lost 6; bases outside the gene matches: 10. The CDR3 consists of 16 residues. CDR3 protein: CASSLNGQASNSPLHF. The CDR3 nucleotides read TGTGCCAGCAGTCTAAACGGACAGGCGAGTAATTCACCCCTCCACTTT.

The CDR3 is CASSLVAGIYNSPLHF. For the CDR3, the DNA is TGTGCCAGCAGCTTAGTGGCAGGGATCTATAATTCACCCCTCCACTTT. This chain connects TRBV11-3 to TRBJ1-6; a weak D match, TRBD1 (5 bases). The length of the CDR3 is 16 residues. CDR1 SGHNT and CDR2 YENEEA come from the germline V gene. The V end lost 1 base, the J end lost 3 bases, and 10 bases lay between the germline ends.

Comment on this clonotype: Since a much larger clone is just one base distant, this may be a read error. The V call is TRBV11-2, the J call TRBJ1-1; tentatively, D is TRBD1 (5 bases). Germline V gene sequence: CDR1 SGHAT, CDR2 FQNNGV. The CDR3 length is 14 residues. DNA for the CDR3: TGTGCCGGCAGCTTAGCTGGGGGGGACACTGAAGCTTTCTTT. Its translation: CAGSLAGGDTEAFF.

As concerns this clonotype: This may arise from a read error, as a much more abundant clone is one base away. The chain couples TRBV5-5 to TRBJ2-2; no firm D call. The V end lost 0 bases, the J end lost 5 bases, and 14 bases lay between the germline ends. The germline V gene encodes CDR1 SGHKS and CDR2 YYEKEE (reference sequence). The CDR3 totals 16 residues. The DNA for the CDR3 is TGTGCCAGCAGCTTGGGAGGCGCGAGTAGGACCGGGGAGCTGTTTTTT. Its translation is CASSLGGASRTGELFF.

This chain connects TRBV20-1 to TRBJ1-4; TRBD1 agrees at 8 bases. The junction had 16 bases not matched to a gene; V was cut back by 0 bases and J by 7 bases. This CDR3 has 18 residues. Germline-derived CDR1 and CDR2 are DFQATT and SNEGSKA (reference sequence). CDR3 amino acids: CSARDATSGGGTGEKLFF. CDR3 bases: TGCAGTGCTAGAGATGCTACTAGCGGAGGAGGGACAGGTGAAAAACTGTTTTTT.

The chain employs TRBV5-6 and TRBJ2-5; 11 bases align to TRBD1. CDR3 length: 15 amino acids. J lost 0 bases, V lost 4 bases, and 2 bases had no gene match. Germline CDR1 and CDR2: SGHDT and YYEEEE. CDR3 sequence (DNA): TGTGCCAGCAGCCGGACAGGGGGCGACCAAGAGACCCAGTACTTC. It codes for CASSRTGGDQETQYF.

This clonotype was recorded at least ten times. V and J are TRBV18 and TRBJ1-6, with D possibly matching TRBD1 (6 bases). The CDR3 has 14 residues. CDR1 is KGHSH, CDR2 LQKENI, per germline. Trimming removed 8 bases at V and 5 bases at J, with 13 bases between. The CDR3 loop reads CASRQTGNNSPLHF. The CDR3 DNA sequence: TGTGCCAGCCGCCAGACAGGAAATAATTCACCCCTCCACTTT.

A few counts support this clonotype. This may be a read error: a much more frequent sequence differs by one nucleotide. The chain has TRBV5-8 and TRBJ1-4, with TRBD1 as a possible D gene (5 bases). V was shortened by 4 bases and J by 7 bases, with 17 bases between the two germline ends. The CDR3 is 15 amino acids. Germline CDR1 SGHTS, CDR2 YDEGEE. In DNA form, the CDR3 reads TGTGCCAGCAGCGCCCAGACAGCAAGTACTGAAAAACTGTTTTTT. Protein: CASSAQTASTEKLFF. The whole variable domain, remainder taken from reference TRBV5-8 and TRBJ1-4, is EAGVTQSPTHLIKTRGQQATLRCSPISGHTSVYWYQQALGLGLQFLLWYDEGEERNRGNFPPRFSGRQFPNYSSELNVNALELEDSALYLCASSAQTASTEKLFFGSGTQLSVL.

This clonotype was counted at least ten times. The gene calls are TRBV18 and TRBJ1-6, with D hard to call. V shed 3 bases and J shed 11 bases, with 17 bases lying between them. This CDR3 is built from 15 residues. Germline V CDR1 and CDR2: KGHSH, LQKENI. The CDR3 nucleotides read TGTGCCAGCTCACCGGTGGGCACTGAACTTACACCCCTCCACTTT. Amino acids: CASSPVGTELTPLHF.

V gene TRBV20-1 combines with J gene TRBJ2-7, with 8 nucleotides matching TRBD2. The CDR3 is 15 amino acids. Germline loops: CDR1 DFQATT, CDR2 SNEGSKA (reference sequence). The V segment lost 6 bases and the J segment 5 bases; nucleotides outside the gene matches: 15. CDR3 sequence: CSAPSGASGFHEQYF. DNA for the CDR3: TGCAGTGCGCCATCTGGGGCTAGCGGGTTCCACGAGCAGTACTTC.

The rearrangement joins TRBV29-1 to TRBJ2-1; maybe TRBD1 (5 bases). The ends were cut back, 4 bases at V and 6 bases at J, with 19 bases in the middle. From germline, CDR1 is SQVTM and CDR2 ANQGSEA. The CDR3 runs 15 residues. CDR3: CSVVYYLGAFNEQFF. CDR3 coding DNA: TGCAGCGTTGTTTACTACTTAGGGGCTTTCAATGAGCAGTTCTTC.

This clonotype was detected many times. The genes are TRBV6-6 and TRBJ2-7; D is possibly TRBD1 (6 bases). Trimming shortened V by 6 bases and J by 1 base, and 16 bases separated the two germline ends. This CDR3 spans 15 amino acids. Per germline, CDR1 MNHNY and CDR2 SVGAGI (reference sequence). DNA of the CDR3: TGTGCCAGCAGACCTGGGACATTCCCTTCCTACGAGCAGTACTTC. Translated, it gives CASRPGTFPSYEQYF.

This clonotype was counted once. This CDR3 is missing its conserved last phenylalanine or tryptophan, likely due to a read error. The J gene is TRBJ2-7, the V gene TRBV7-9; the match to TRBD2 covers 7 bases. After removal of 5 bases from V and 3 bases from J, the junction contained 7 bases not matched to a gene. This CDR3 is built from 14 residues. CDR1 and CDR2 from the germline V gene are SEHNR and FQNEAQ (reference sequence). The CDR3 bases are TGTGCCAGCAGCCCGGGGCCTAGCGGCTACGAGCAGTACCTC. This encodes CASSPGPSGYEQYL.

CDR3 amino acids: CASSVAGAGVGYTF. The CDR3, as DNA: TGTGCCAGCAGCGTTGCCGGAGCCGGGGTTGGCTACACCTTC. The chain employs TRBV9 and TRBJ1-2; D remains ambiguous. This CDR3 is 14 amino acids long. Trimming left V 2 bases short and J 7 bases short, with 15 bases between. CDR1 and CDR2 from the germline V gene are SGDLS and YYNGEE.

CDR3 DNA: TGTGCCAGCAGCTTGAGGCCCACAGCGTCTCGAGGCTACACCTTC. This gives the protein CASSLRPTASRGYTF. The chain couples TRBV5-4 to TRBJ1-2; no clear D gene. Germline CDR1 is SGHNT and CDR2 is YYREEE (reference sequence). V lost 1 base and J 8 bases, leaving 18 bases between the germline ends. The CDR3 is made up of 15 amino acids.

The rearrangement uses TRBV5-1 and TRBJ1-6, with TRBD1 matching 10 bases. The CDR3 is 16 amino acids. Losses at the gene ends were 4 bases for V and 5 bases for J; bases not matched to a gene: 6. Germline CDR1 reads SGHRS; CDR2 reads YFSETQ. CDR3 in amino acids: CASSQRTGGDNSPLHF. The CDR3, as DNA: TGCGCCAGCAGCCAGCGGACAGGGGGAGATAATTCACCCCTCCACTTT.

This clonotype was counted many times. One base away lies a much larger clone, so this may be a sequencing read error. This sequence joins TRBV7-8 and TRBJ2-5; D possibly uses TRBD1 or TRBD2 (5 bases each). This CDR3 is built from 15 residues. Germline CDR1 reads SGHVS; CDR2 reads FQNEAQ. CDR3 region: CACSARDRRLETQYF. CDR3 coding DNA: TGTGCCTGCAGCGCCCGGGACCGCCGGTTGGAGACCCAGTACTTC.

About this clonotype: One end of the junction fails to match germline, which may point to a read error. This chain uses TRBV4-2 with TRBJ2-5; TRBD1 agrees at 10 bases. Germline V CDR1 and CDR2: LGHNA, YNFKEQ. This CDR3 contains 15 residues. CDR3 amino acids: CASSQGTGDGETQYF. The CDR3 nucleotides read TGTGCCAGCAGTCAAGGGACAGGGGATGGGGAGACCCAGTACTTC.

The gene calls are TRBV7-8 and TRBJ1-6, with no clear D. Germline-derived CDR1 and CDR2 are SGHVS and FQNEAQ. CDR3 length: 11 amino acids. The DNA of the CDR3 is TGTGCTAGCGCAGGAGATTCACCCCTCCACTTT. Its translation: CASAGDSPLHF.